These T cell receptor beta chains were read from a single sample in a study of early T cells in non-severe SARS-CoV-2 infection. Using its own MiXCR run on the 5' RACE reads, TCRdb lists one record per CDR3 protein. The table has 36,000 or so distinct CDR3 sequences, more than 4% seen once; the top ten hold more than 5%. Sequencing was done on a sample of whole blood. The receptors come from an adult who was a healthcare worker with PCR-confirmed SARS-CoV-2 infection or an uninfected control (not recorded which). Both conserved end residues are part of each CDR3. D genes are given only for firm matches. Only some rows state a clone size, as once, few, many or a class for expanded clones.

v_gene	d_gene	j_gene	abundance	CDR3nt	CDR3aa
TRBV6-5	TRBD1	TRBJ1-1	many	TGTGCCAGCTCGGGACAGAGCAACACTGAAGCTTTCTTT	CASSGQSNTEAFF
TRBV9	-	TRBJ2-3	many	TGTGCCAGCAGCGTAGCTCGCAGCACTAGCACAGATACGCAGTATTTT	CASSVARSTSTDTQYF
TRBV7-9	TRBD1	TRBJ2-7	many	TGTGCCAGCAGCAGAGGGACAGGGTTGTACGAGCAGTACTTC	CASSRGTGLYEQYF
TRBV6-6	TRBD2	TRBJ2-7	-	TGTGCCAGCCGAAACCCTAGCGGCACATCTTACGAGCAGTACTTC	CASRNPSGTSYEQYF
TRBV7-3	-	TRBJ2-1	many	TGTGCCAGCGGCTTGGACAGCTCCTACAATGAGCAGTTCTTC	CASGLDSSYNEQFF
TRBV20-1	-	TRBJ2-2	many	TGCAGTGCTAGGAATGCACACACCGGGGAGCTGTTTTTT	CSARNAHTGELFF
TRBV15	-	TRBJ2-1	many	TGTGCCACCAGCAGAGTGCGTACGGCCTACAATGAGCAGTTCTTC	CATSRVRTAYNEQFF
TRBV12-3/TRBV12-4	-	TRBJ2-3	few	TGTGCCAGCAGTATCCGGGACCGCACAGATACGCAGTATTTT	CASSIRDRTDTQYF
TRBV3-1	-	TRBJ1-5	few	TGTGCCAGCAGCCAAGGGGAACAGCCCCAGCATTTT	CASSQGEQPQHF
TRBV20-1	-	TRBJ2-7	many	TGCAGTGCAGAACTAGGCGGGATATCGTACGAGCAGTACTTC	CSAELGGISYEQYF
TRBV20-1	-	TRBJ2-1	many	TGCAGTGCTAGCGGGACCCTCGTGGAGCAGTTCTTC	CSASGTLVEQFF
TRBV9	-	TRBJ2-3	few	TGTGCCAGCAGCGTAGCGACATACACAGATACGCAGTATTTT	CASSVATYTDTQYF
TRBV7-3	-	TRBJ2-1	few	TGTGCCAGCAGCTTAGGAGGGACGGGTCACTGGAGCGAGCAGTTCTTC	CASSLGGTGHWSEQFF
TRBV9	-	TRBJ1-6	many	TGTGCCAGCAGCGTAGCTGTCAGGAGCTCCTATAATTCACCCCTCCACTTT	CASSVAVRSSYNSPLHF
TRBV19	-	TRBJ1-2	many	TGTGCCAGTAGTAATCCGGTTGGATCAGCTAACTATGGCTACACCTTC	CASSNPVGSANYGYTF
TRBV5-5	-	TRBJ2-1	few	TGTGCCAGCAGCCAATACAATGAGCAGTTCTTC	CASSQYNEQFF
TRBV6-1	-	TRBJ2-7	many	TGTGCCAGCAGTGAAAATACGGCGTTAACTTACGAGCAGTACTTC	CASSENTALTYEQYF
TRBV29-1	-	TRBJ1-4	many	TGCAGCTGCGGGGAGCCTGGGATAGCTAATGAAAAACTGTTTTTT	CSCGEPGIANEKLFF
TRBV20-1	-	TRBJ2-7	many	TGCAGTGCTAGAGACCGAAATGGGAGATCCGAGCAGTACTTC	CSARDRNGRSEQYF
TRBV20-1	TRBD2	TRBJ2-1	many	TGCAGTGCTAAAAGTAGCGGGAGGGCCAGAAACAATGAGCAGTTCTTC	CSAKSSGRARNNEQFF
TRBV5-6	TRBD1	TRBJ2-1	many	TGTGCCAGCAGCTTCCGGACTTGGACAGGGAACAATGAGCAGTTCTTC	CASSFRTWTGNNEQFF
TRBV10-3	TRBD2	TRBJ2-2	-	TGTGCCATCAGTGAGGCCATGGAACTAGCGGGAAACACCGGGGAGCTGTTTTTT	CAISEAMELAGNTGELFF
TRBV28	-	TRBJ2-7	many	TGTGCCAGCAGTCCGCCTCTGACTTACGAGCAGTACTTC	CASSPPLTYEQYF
TRBV7-8	-	TRBJ1-1	many	TGTGCCAGCAGCTTCCGGGAAATGGGAGGCGACACTGAAGCTTTCTTT	CASSFREMGGDTEAFF
TRBV4-3	-	TRBJ2-5	many	TGCGCCAGCAGCCAAACCCCGGGACTTGGGGGAGAGACCCAGTACTTC	CASSQTPGLGGETQYF
TRBV7-9	TRBD1	TRBJ1-2	many	TGTGCCAGCAGCTTAAGACAGGGGGCGATGGAGGATGGCTACACCTTC	CASSLRQGAMEDGYTF
TRBV12-3/TRBV12-4	-	TRBJ1-2	many	TGTGCCAGCAGTTTAGGGGATCTCTATGGCTACACCTTC	CASSLGDLYGYTF
TRBV6-5	-	TRBJ2-7	many	TGTGCCAGCACCAAGGGGATAGGACTCTACGAGCAGTACTTC	CASTKGIGLYEQYF
TRBV11-3	TRBD2	TRBJ2-2	-	TGTGCCAGCAGCTTCGGGACTAGCAGTGGGGAGCTGTTTTTT	CASSFGTSSGELFF
TRBV2	-	TRBJ1-5	few	TGTGCCAGCGGAGTCGGCAATCAGCCCCAGCATTTT	CASGVGNQPQHF
TRBV5-1	-	TRBJ2-5	many	TGCGCCAGCAGCTTGGCCGACCTAAAGCGGACCCAGTACTTC	CASSLADLKRTQYF
TRBV19	-	TRBJ2-7	few	TGTGCCAGTAGTCCCGATCCCGTCTACGAGCAGTACTTC	CASSPDPVYEQYF
TRBV4-1	TRBD1	TRBJ1-4	many	TGCGCCAGCAGCCGTGGGACAGGTTTGGGGGCAGATGAAAAACTGTTTTTT	CASSRGTGLGADEKLFF
TRBV24-1	-	TRBJ1-1	many	TGTGCCACCAGTGACCACACGAGGGGTAGCTCTGAAGCTTTCTTT	CATSDHTRGSSEAFF
TRBV11-2	-	TRBJ2-3	many	TGTGCCAGCAGCTTAGCCCAAGACTATACGCAGTATTTT	CASSLAQDYTQYF
TRBV7-9	-	TRBJ1-5	many	TGTGCCAGCAGCTTAGTTGACCAGCCCCAGCATTTT	CASSLVDQPQHF
TRBV30	TRBD1	TRBJ1-6	many	TGTGCCTGGAGGGGACAGATCAATTCACCCCTCCACTTT	CAWRGQINSPLHF